This T cell receptor beta chain was found in a study of blood T cell repertoires in COVID-19. Study-wide context: Specimens from acute and convalescent COVID-19 originated in the United States, Italy and Spain. T cells, B-cell-depleted T cells, or PBMCs supplied cDNA or gDNA.

Sequencing was performed with immunoSEQ multiplex PCR; in TCRdb, only in-frame clones are kept and a portion is missing. The sample comprises 70,000 to 85,000 clones, more than 80% of which are singletons, and around 16% rests with the top ten. This clone has just a few counts. V gave up 5 bases and J gave up 5 bases; unmatched junction bases: 1. Germline lookup yields CDR1 LNHDA and CDR2 SQIVND (reference sequence). CDR3 length equals 13 residues. This clonotype was sampled from a woman older than 75 with acute or convalescent COVID-19. The genes are TRBV19 and TRBJ2-7; 12 bases align to TRBD1. Material for sequencing was peripheral blood. The CDR3, as DNA: TGTGCCAGTAGTGGGACAGGGGGCGACGAGCAGTACTTC. It translates to CASSGTGGDEQYF. Full variable domain (missing parts from reference TRBV19 and TRBJ2-7): DGGITQSPKYLFRKEGQNVTLSCEQNLNHDAMYWYRQDPGQGLRLIYYSQIVNDFQKGDIAEGYSVSREKKESFPLTVTSAQKNPTAFYLCASSGTGGDEQYFGPGTRLTVT.